The 22 T cell receptor beta chains in this list originate from one sample, sequenced in a study of CD8 T cells in Susac syndrome. With random hexamers, reverse transcription was performed on about 0.5 to 1 ug of RNA. TCRdb reprocessed the immunoSEQ multiplex PCR reads via MiXCR and lists one record per CDR3 protein. This repertoire shows fewer than 200,000 distinct CDR3 sequences, approximately 93% found once; its top ten account for 0.1%. Sequences were obtained from CD4+ T cells from PBMCs. The receptor set was obtained from a human donor in good health.

V is TRBV30 and J is TRBJ2-5; D may be TRBD1 (6 bases). This CDR3 has 13 residues. Per the germline V gene, CDR1 is GTSNPN and CDR2 is SVGIG (reference sequence). V was pared by 0 bases and J by 5 bases, with 10 bases between. In DNA, the CDR3 is TGTGCCTGGAGTGTAAGGGGGATGGAGACCCAGTACTTC. It is translated as CAWSVRGMETQYF.

V and J are TRBV3-1 and TRBJ2-5; TRBD2 matches at 7 bases. Losses at the gene ends were 1 base for V and 2 bases for J; bases not matched to a gene: 7. Germline assignment: CDR1 LGHDT and CDR2 YNNKEL (reference sequence). The CDR3 contains 16 residues. The DNA of the CDR3 is TGTGCCAGCAGCCAAGGGCCCGGCGGGGGACAAGAGACCCAGTACTTC. This translates into CASSQGPGGGQETQYF.

This sequence joins TRBV27 and TRBJ1-4, with D maybe TRBD1 (5 bases). Germline CDR1 is MNHEY and CDR2 is SMNVEV (reference sequence). V was clipped by 5 bases and J by 0 bases, with 13 bases between them. This CDR3 region has 16 residues. In DNA form, the CDR3 reads TGTGCCAGCAGTCCTGGACACCACACAACTAATGAAAAACTGTTTTTT. Its translation is CASSPGHHTTNEKLFF.

The chain combines TRBV19 with TRBJ2-2, with TRBD2 matching 7 bases. The germline CDR1 and CDR2 sequences are LNHDA and SQIVND (reference sequence). With 7 bases clipped from V and 4 bases from J, the junction kept 9 bases outside the gene matches. This CDR3 region has 15 residues. CDR3 amino acids: CASTGLERGTGELFF. The CDR3 DNA is TGTGCCAGTACCGGACTAGAACGTGGCACCGGGGAGCTGTTTTTT.

The chain links TRBV20-1 to TRBJ2-5; 10 nucleotides agree with TRBD1. The germline V gene encodes CDR1 DFQATT and CDR2 SNEGSKA (reference sequence). The CDR3 is made up of 13 amino acids. V was clipped by 7 bases and J by 1 base; unmatched bases: 3. Here the CDR3 reads CSGDRGLQETQYF. The CDR3, as DNA: TGCAGTGGAGACAGGGGGCTCCAAGAGACCCAGTACTTC.

The V call is TRBV20-1, the J call TRBJ2-2; 11 nucleotides agree with TRBD2. The V gene end was trimmed by 1 base and the J gene end by 7 bases; junction bases not matched to a gene: 11. The germline CDR1 and CDR2 sequences are DFQATT and SNEGSKA (reference sequence). The CDR3 is made up of 17 amino acids. CDR3 residues: CSARGDSGGAVGGELFF. The CDR3 DNA reads as TGCAGTGCTAGAGGGGATAGCGGGGGGGCCGTCGGCGGGGAGCTGTTTTTT.

This clonotype was found once. CDR3 sequence: CSASAGLAVGTDTQYF. The CDR3 DNA sequence: TGCAGTGCTAGCGCGGGACTAGCGGTAGGCACAGATACGCAGTATTTT. This chain connects TRBV20-1 to TRBJ2-3; 11 bases are a match to TRBD2. The CDR3 runs 16 residues. V lost 3 bases to trimming and J lost 1 base; unmatched junction nucleotides: 6. Germline lookup yields CDR1 DFQATT and CDR2 SNEGSKA (reference sequence).

CDR3 sequence: CSAIKTGTYTDTQYF. The CDR3 DNA reads as TGCAGTGCTATTAAGACAGGGACCTACACAGATACGCAGTATTTT. The rearrangement uses TRBV20-1 and TRBJ2-3; 7 nucleotides match TRBD1. This CDR3 has 15 amino acids. Germline V gives CDR1 DFQATT, CDR2 SNEGSKA (reference sequence). Trimming cost V 4 bases and J 2 bases; bases outside gene matches: 9.

The chain employs TRBV4-3 and TRBJ2-3; maybe TRBD2 (5 bases). V shed 5 bases and J shed 2 bases, with 14 bases lying between them. This CDR3 has 15 residues. CDR1 is LGHNA, CDR2 YSLEER, per germline. The CDR3 DNA reads as TGCGCCAGCAGCATTCTCGGGATGAACACAGATACGCAGTATTTT. This codes for CASSILGMNTDTQYF.

This rearrangement joins TRBV6-2 or TRBV6-3 to TRBJ1-2; no clear D gene. The ends were cut back, 5 bases at V and 0 bases at J, with 7 bases in the middle. Germline V gene lookup returns CDR1 MNHEY and CDR2 SVGEGT. The CDR3 covers 13 residues. CDR3 sequence reads: CASSNQPNYGYTF. In DNA form, the CDR3 reads TGTGCCAGCAGTAACCAGCCTAACTATGGCTACACCTTC.

This rearrangement joins TRBV5-6 to TRBJ2-3; TRBD2 matches 13 bases. Germline CDR1 and CDR2: SGHDT and YYEEEE. There are 16 residues in the CDR3. Trimming removed 4 bases from V and 5 bases from J; junction bases left unmatched: 7. CDR3 loop: CASSRRLAGGGDTQYF. The CDR3 DNA follows: TGTGCCAGCAGCCGTCGACTAGCGGGGGGAGGAGATACGCAGTATTTT.

The genes are TRBV20-1 and TRBJ2-5, with D perhaps matching TRBD2 (6 bases). V was cut by 4 bases and J by 5 bases, with 11 bases left in between. The CDR3 runs to 12 residues. Germline lookup yields CDR1 DFQATT and CDR2 SNEGSKA (reference sequence). In DNA, the CDR3 is TGCAGTGCTACGCGGGGTGGCGAGACCCAGTACTTC. It codes for CSATRGGETQYF.

The chain uses TRBV5-1 and TRBJ2-3; the D gene is possibly TRBD1 (5 bases). The germline V and J ends were trimmed by 4 bases and 0 bases, with 12 bases remaining between them. The CDR3 has 15 amino acids. Looked up from germline, CDR1 is SGHRS and CDR2 is YFSETQ. This CDR3 is CASSQDTTSTDTQYF. As DNA, the CDR3 is TGCGCCAGCAGCCAGGACACGACTAGCACAGATACGCAGTATTTT.

The chain links TRBV2 to TRBJ1-5; 12 bases match TRBD1. J gave up 3 bases and V 6 bases, and 3 bases lay outside the gene matches. This CDR3 is built from 15 residues. Germline V gives CDR1 SNHLY, CDR2 FYNNEI. The CDR3 spells CASRGTGGPNQPQHF. CDR3 sequence (DNA): TGTGCCAGCAGGGGGACAGGGGGCCCCAATCAGCCCCAGCATTTT. Supplemented by reference TRBV2 and TRBJ1-5, the full variable domain reads EPEVTQTPSHQVTQMGQEVILRCVPISNHLYFYWYRQILGQKVEFLVSFYNNEISEKSEIFDDQFSVERPDGSNFTLKIRSTKLEDSAMYFCASRGTGGPNQPQHFGDGTRLSIL.

The rearrangement joins TRBV29-1 to TRBJ1-2; D gene unclear. Trimming stripped 5 bases from V and 9 bases from J, with 13 bases between. Germline V gene lookup returns CDR1 SQVTM and CDR2 ANQGSEA. The CDR3 loop spans 11 amino acids. In DNA, the CDR3 is TGCAGCGTTCGCGGCCAGCAGAGCTACACCTTC. This sequence encodes CSVRGQQSYTF.

This chain uses TRBV20-1 with TRBJ2-3; D uncertain. The V gene's germline CDR1 is DFQATT and CDR2 SNEGSKA (reference sequence). The CDR3 covers 12 residues. The V end lost 3 bases, the J end lost 5 bases, and 9 bases lay between the germline ends. The CDR3 sequence: CSARATGDTQYF. The CDR3 bases are TGCAGTGCTAGGGCGACGGGAGATACGCAGTATTTT.

CDR3 loop: CASSEGQGFSETQYF. Written as DNA, the CDR3 is TGCGCCAGCAGCGAGGGACAGGGATTCTCAGAGACCCAGTACTTC. The chain joins TRBV5-1 to TRBJ2-5, with 9 bases aligning to TRBD1. The trim removed 4 bases at V and 4 bases at J, leaving 8 bases unmatched. This CDR3 is 15 amino acids long. Germline CDR1 and CDR2: SGHRS and YFSETQ.

The V and J genes are TRBV4-1 and TRBJ2-5; 10 bases map to TRBD1. CDR3 size: 16 residues. The germline V gene encodes CDR1 MGHRA and CDR2 YSYEKL. V dropped 0 bases and J dropped 5; count of bases not matched to a gene: 6. The CDR3 loop reads CASSQDGTGVRETQYF. The DNA for the CDR3 is TGCGCCAGCAGCCAAGACGGGACAGGGGTAAGGGAGACCCAGTACTTC.

The chain uses TRBV12-5 and TRBJ1-1; D is possibly TRBD1 (5 bases). Germline V CDR1 and CDR2: LGHNT, FRNRAP. Trimming removed 4 bases at V and 0 bases at J, with 9 bases between. The CDR3 has 14 amino acids. The CDR3 sequence: CASGSPTVNTEAFF. CDR3 in DNA: TGTGCTAGTGGTTCCCCGACAGTGAACACTGAAGCTTTCTTT.

V and J are TRBV6-2 or TRBV6-3 and TRBJ1-5; the match to TRBD1 covers 10 bases. Germline V gene sequence: CDR1 MNHEY, CDR2 SVGEGT. V lost 6 bases to trimming and J lost 4 bases; unmatched junction nucleotides: 9. This CDR3 spans 16 amino acids. The CDR3 is CASRLSRQGANQPQHF. In DNA, the CDR3 is TGTGCCAGCAGGCTAAGCCGACAGGGGGCTAATCAGCCCCAGCATTTT.

The chain couples TRBV7-3 to TRBJ1-1, with D tentatively TRBD1 (6 bases). V was shortened by 5 bases and J by 3 bases, with 10 bases between the two germline ends. The germline gives CDR1 SGHTA, CDR2 FQGTGA. This CDR3 is built from 13 residues. CDR3 residues: CASSTNRDTEAFF. The CDR3 coding sequence is TGTGCCAGCAGCACCAACAGGGACACTGAAGCTTTCTTT.

The rearrangement links TRBV29-1 to TRBJ2-2; D remains ambiguous. The CDR3 is made up of 14 amino acids. The germline V gene has CDR1 SQVTM and CDR2 ANQGSEA. V lost 7 bases and J lost 0, with 12 bases in between. The CDR3 DNA follows: TGCAGCGCTGGAGTTCCGTCGAACACCGGGGAGCTGTTTTTT. Translated, it gives CSAGVPSNTGELFF.